This is a list of T cell receptor beta chains from one sample in a study of blood T cells in healthy people across ages. In TCRdb, the 5' RACE reads were re-called with MiXCR into one record per CDR3 protein. Among hundreds of thousands of distinct CDR3 sequences listed, about 48% were seen once. Sequenced sample: blood. These receptors originate from a man aged 80 or over in good health. Each CDR3 is given with its conserved first and last residue. D genes are given only for firm matches. For some rows the clone size is stated as once, few or many, or as a class when expanded; others skip it.

>NA|15|TRBV5-1|TRBJ2-2|NA
CASSLGQTDTGELFF
TGCGCCAGCAGCTTGGGACAGACCGACACCGGGGAGCTGTTTTTT
>many|12|TRBV20-1|TRBJ1-5|NA
CSARRGNQPQHF
TGCAGTGCTAGGAGGGGCAATCAGCCCCAGCATTTT
>NA|19|TRBV7-9|TRBJ2-1|TRBD1
CASSPRDSLTPTGYNEQFF
TGTGCCAGCAGCCCCCGGGACAGTCTAACCCCAACGGGCTACAATGAGCAGTTCTTC
>once|14|TRBV9|TRBJ2-3|NA
CASSVGGPGDTQYF
TGTGCCAGCAGCGTAGGGGGCCCGGGGGATACGCAGTATTTT
>few|15|TRBV7-2|TRBJ2-3|NA
CASSLLVASKRYAYF
TGTGCCAGCAGCTTGTTGGTAGCGTCGAAGAGATACGCGTATTTT
>NA|16|TRBV11-2|TRBJ2-1|TRBD2
CASSFGAGFSRNEQFF
TGTGCCAGCAGCTTTGGAGCGGGATTTTCTCGCAATGAGCAGTTCTTC
>few|16|TRBV10-3|TRBJ2-7|TRBD1
CAISEGRRDRSYEQYF
TGTGCCATCAGTGAAGGTCGCCGGGACAGGTCCTACGAGCAGTACTTC
>few|16|TRBV11-3|TRBJ2-2|NA
CASSLGGSGNTGELFF
TGTGCCAGCAGCTTAGGTGGCAGTGGGAACACCGGGGAGCTGTTTTTT
>few|17|TRBV5-5|TRBJ2-6|NA
CASSLWGPGSGANVLTF
TGTGCCAGCAGCTTGTGGGGTCCGGGCTCTGGGGCCAACGTCCTGACTTTC
>NA|14|TRBV7-2|TRBJ2-1|NA
CASSQTSSYNEQFF
TGTGCCAGCAGCCAGACTAGCTCCTACAATGAGCAGTTCTTC
>few|16|TRBV7-3|TRBJ2-3|TRBD2
CASSRTSGNPGDTQYF
TGTGCCAGCAGTCGGACTAGCGGGAATCCGGGGGATACGCAGTATTTT
>NA|16|TRBV24-1|TRBJ1-5|NA
CATSDPATGVNQPQHF
TGTGCCACCAGTGACCCCGCCACCGGGGTCAATCAGCCCCAGCATTTT
>NA|14|TRBV4-1|TRBJ2-7|NA
CASSHRMRGDEQYF
TGCGCCAGCAGCCACAGGATGCGAGGGGACGAGCAGTACTTC
>NA|14|TRBV27|TRBJ2-2|TRBD1
CAGGSGGTTGELFF
TGTGCCGGTGGGTCAGGGGGAACCACCGGGGAGCTGTTTTTT
>NA|16|TRBV27|TRBJ2-3|NA
CASSLGSSWGTDTQYF
TGTGCCAGCAGTTTAGGGAGTTCATGGGGCACAGATACGCAGTATTTT
>NA|16|TRBV9|TRBJ2-1|TRBD2
CASSRRAGVTYNEQFF
TGTGCCAGCAGCAGAAGAGCGGGAGTAACCTACAATGAGCAGTTCTTC
>once|14|TRBV3-1|TRBJ2-3|TRBD2
CASSTMPTSGNAYF
TGTGCCAGCAGCACCATGCCGACTAGCGGAAACGCGTATTTT
>once|15|TRBV6-6|TRBJ2-5|NA
CASRLSTDGQETQYF
TGTGCCAGCAGACTCTCCACCGACGGTCAAGAGACCCAGTACTTC
>NA|21|TRBV11-1|TRBJ2-7|TRBD1
CASSPNWPGQGASAPSYEQYF
TGTGCCAGCAGCCCAAATTGGCCGGGACAGGGGGCCTCAGCTCCCTCCTACGAGCAGTACTTC
>NA|14|TRBV13|TRBJ1-2|NA
CASVKLGGMGGYTF
TGTGCCAGCGTGAAGCTGGGGGGCATGGGTGGCTACACCTTC
>NA|14|TRBV6-1|TRBJ1-2|TRBD1
CASRLDRDNYGYTF
TGTGCCAGCAGGCTGGACAGGGATAACTATGGCTACACCTTC
>NA|15|TRBV5-1|TRBJ2-2|TRBD1
CASSLGQWAAGELFF
TGCGCCAGCAGTTTGGGACAGTGGGCCGCCGGGGAGCTGTTTTTT
>few|16|TRBV6-6|TRBJ2-4|NA
CASSPKRDIAKNIQYF
TGTGCCAGCAGCCCTAAGCGGGACATAGCCAAAAACATTCAGTACTTC
>NA|11|TRBV20-1|TRBJ2-5|NA
CSAGAKETQYF
TGCAGTGCGGGTGCCAAAGAGACCCAGTACTTC
>NA|13|TRBV13|TRBJ2-1|TRBD2
CASSLREGDEKFF
TGTGCCAGCAGCTTGCGGGAGGGCGATGAGAAGTTCTTC
>NA|12|TRBV27|TRBJ2-1|NA
CASSLYEGEQFF
TGTGCCAGCAGTTTATACGAGGGTGAGCAGTTCTTC
>NA|16|TRBV15|TRBJ2-5|NA
CTTSRDWGREEETQYF
TGTACCACCAGCAGAGATTGGGGCAGGGAAGAAGAGACCCAGTACTTC
>NA|15|TRBV18|TRBJ2-7|TRBD2
CASSRGTSGTNEQYF
TGTGCCAGCTCCCGCGGGACTAGCGGGACCAACGAGCAGTACTTC
>NA|15|TRBV6-2/TRBV6-3|TRBJ1-5|NA
CASTIGSISNQPQHF
TGTGCCAGCACCATCGGGTCGATTAGCAATCAGCCCCAGCATTTT
>NA|14|TRBV27|TRBJ1-3|TRBD1
CASSFQGAGNTIYF
TGTGCCAGCAGTTTCCAGGGGGCTGGAAACACCATATATTTT
>NA|15|TRBV5-4|TRBJ2-3|NA
CASGRRREPPDTQYF
TGTGCCAGCGGCCGTCGGAGGGAGCCCCCAGATACGCAGTATTTT
>NA|14|TRBV3-1|TRBJ1-5|NA
CASSLGLGNQPQHF
TGTGCCAGCAGCTTGGGGTTAGGCAATCAGCCCCAGCATTTT
>many|13|TRBV2|TRBJ2-1|NA
CASSGQLEAEQFF
TGTGCCAGCAGTGGACAACTGGAGGCTGAGCAGTTCTTC
>many|11|TRBV3-1|TRBJ2-7|NA
CASSDYYEQYF
TGTGCCAGCAGCGATTACTACGAGCAGTACTTC
>NA|13|TRBV20-1|TRBJ2-1|TRBD2
CSVRPGGPDEQFF
TGCAGTGTCAGGCCGGGAGGGCCCGATGAGCAGTTCTTC
>NA|12|TRBV20-1|TRBJ1-1|NA
CSARRGSTEAFF
TGCAGTGCTAGAAGGGGGAGCACTGAAGCTTTCTTT
>once|11|TRBV20-1|TRBJ1-5|NA
CSARRGQPQHF
TGCAGTGCTAGACGGGGGCAGCCCCAGCATTTT